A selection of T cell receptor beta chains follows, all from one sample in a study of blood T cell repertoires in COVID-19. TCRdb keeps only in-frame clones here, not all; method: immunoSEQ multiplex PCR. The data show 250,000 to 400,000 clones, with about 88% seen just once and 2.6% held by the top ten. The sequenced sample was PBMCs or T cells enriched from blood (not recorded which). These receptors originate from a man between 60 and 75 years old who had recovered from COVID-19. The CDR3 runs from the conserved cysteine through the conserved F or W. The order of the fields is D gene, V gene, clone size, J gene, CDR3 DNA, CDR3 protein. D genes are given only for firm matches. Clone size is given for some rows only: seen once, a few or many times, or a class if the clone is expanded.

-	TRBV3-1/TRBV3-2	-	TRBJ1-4	TGTGCCAGCAGCCAGCTGAACAGCCCTAATGAAAAACTGTTTTTT	CASSQLNSPNEKLFF
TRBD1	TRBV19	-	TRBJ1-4	TGTGCCAGTAGTCCCCTGACAGGGGTGTCAACTAATGAAAAACTGTTTTTT	CASSPLTGVSTNEKLFF
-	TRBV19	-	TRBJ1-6	TGTGCCAGTAGTACTGCCGGGGGGGTGAATTCACCCCTCCACTTT	CASSTAGGVNSPLHF
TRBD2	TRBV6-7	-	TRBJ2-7	TGTGCCAGCAGACCCCCCCCGACTAGCGGAGCCTACGAGCAGTACTTC	CASRPPPTSGAYEQYF
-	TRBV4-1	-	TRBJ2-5	TGCGCCAGCAGCCAAAGGGGGGGTACAGGGGAGACCCAGTACTTC	CASSQRGGTGETQYF
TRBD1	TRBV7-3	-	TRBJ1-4	TGTGCCAGCAGCTTAGGTTCAGGGGGTAATGAAAAACTGTTTTTT	CASSLGSGGNEKLFF
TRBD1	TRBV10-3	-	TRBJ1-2	TGTGCGACCTCAGGGGGATACTATGGCTACACCTTC	CATSGGYYGYTF
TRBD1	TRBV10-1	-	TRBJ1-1	TGCGCCAGCAGTGATACAGGGGGAGGCATGAACACTGAAGCTTTCTTT	CASSDTGGGMNTEAFF
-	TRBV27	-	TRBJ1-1	TGTGCCACCAAAATGGGGGACACCCCAAACACTGAAGCTTTCTTT	CATKMGDTPNTEAFF
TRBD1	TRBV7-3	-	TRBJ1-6	TGTGCCAGCAGCTTAACTTCGACAGGGGTGGATTCACCCCTCCACTTT	CASSLTSTGVDSPLHF
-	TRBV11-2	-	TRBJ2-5	TGTGCCAGCAGCGCGACCGCCGGGAGTAAAGAGACCCAGTACTTC	CASSATAGSKETQYF
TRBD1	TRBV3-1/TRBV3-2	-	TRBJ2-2	TGTGCCAGCAGCCACCGACAGGGAAGTATCGGGGAGCTGTTTTTT	CASSHRQGSIGELFF
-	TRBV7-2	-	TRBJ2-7	TGTGCCAGCAGCTTAGACAGAACCTACGAGCAGTACTTC	CASSLDRTYEQYF
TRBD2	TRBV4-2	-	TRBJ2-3	TGTGCCAGCAGCCAAGAGGCCGGACTAGCGACAGATACGCAGTATTTT	CASSQEAGLATDTQYF
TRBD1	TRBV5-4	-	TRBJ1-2	TGTGCCAGCAGCACCCACCCCGGGACAGGGCCCGGAGGCTACACCTTC	CASSTHPGTGPGGYTF
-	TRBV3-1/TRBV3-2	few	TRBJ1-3	TGTGCCAGCAGCGCCGGGGCTGGAAACACCATATATTTT	CASSAGAGNTIYF
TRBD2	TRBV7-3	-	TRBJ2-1	TGTGCCAGCAGCCCCTCCGGGACTAGCAACAATGAGCAGTTCTTC	CASSPSGTSNNEQFF
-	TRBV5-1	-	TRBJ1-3	TGCGCCAGTAACTCTGGAAACACCATATATTTT	CASNSGNTIYF
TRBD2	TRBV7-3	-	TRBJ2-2	TGTGCCAGCAGCTTAACACCGGCGGGGGGCAACACCGGGGAGCTGTTTTTT	CASSLTPAGGNTGELFF
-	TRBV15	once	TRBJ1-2	TGTGCCACCAGCAGAGGCGGGGCGATAGGAAACTATGGCTACACCTTC	CATSRGGAIGNYGYTF
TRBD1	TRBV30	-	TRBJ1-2	TGTGCCTGGACCGAGGGACAGGGGAACTATGGCTACACCTTC	CAWTEGQGNYGYTF
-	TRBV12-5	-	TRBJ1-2	TGTGCTAGTGGTCCGACCGCCCAACAGGCCTCCTCGAATGGCTACACCTTC	CASGPTAQQASSNGYTF
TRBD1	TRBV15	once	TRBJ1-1	TGTGCCACCAGCAGAGATCTGATAGGACAGGGGGCGAACACTGAAGCTTTCTTT	CATSRDLIGQGANTEAFF
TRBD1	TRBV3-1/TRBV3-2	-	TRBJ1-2	TGTGCCAGCAGCCAGCATGGACAGGACTATGGCTACACCTTC	CASSQHGQDYGYTF